The 6 T cell receptor beta chains reported below all come from one sample, sequenced in a study of CD8+ T cells in alopecia areata. RNA extraction and reverse transcription yielded cDNA as sequencing template. This table comes from immunoSEQ multiplex PCR, and its TCRdb copy is limited to in-frame clones, with some not included. The sample records about 140,000 clones, 80% to 90% being singletons. Treatment described: oral pan-JAK inhibitor, 5-10 mg twice daily. Sequenced material: CD8+ T cells sorted from blood, taken at week 4, from a patient treated with tofacitinib. The origin of the receptors is a human donor with alopecia areata.

The chain combines TRBV25-1 with TRBJ2-2, with D perhaps matching TRBD1 (5 bases). Trimming stripped 2 bases from V and 3 bases from J, with 10 bases between. The CDR3 length is 15 residues. The germline gives CDR1 MGHDK, CDR2 SYGVNS. The CDR3 sequence: CASSEVRAHTGELFF. The CDR3 DNA is TGTGCCAGCAGTGAAGTCAGGGCACACACCGGGGAGCTGTTTTTT.

The genes are TRBV27 and TRBJ2-7; 8 bases match TRBD1. V shed 6 bases and J 3 bases; nucleotides not matched to a gene: 7. Germline V CDR1 and CDR2: MNHEY, SMNVEV (reference sequence). The CDR3 extends over 14 amino acids. CDR3 in amino acids: CASRPGTGVYEQYF. CDR3 DNA sequence: TGTGCCAGCAGACCCGGGACAGGAGTCTACGAGCAGTACTTC.

V gene TRBV29-1 combines with J gene TRBJ2-7; 7 bases are shared with TRBD1. After removal of 5 bases from V and 2 bases from J, the junction contained 9 bases not matched to a gene. The germline CDR1 and CDR2 sequences are SQVTM and ANQGSEA. CDR3 size: 14 residues. The CDR3: CSVLETGTTYEQYF. CDR3 DNA: TGCAGCGTTCTGGAGACAGGGACCACCTACGAGCAGTACTTC.

This clone was detected only once. The CDR3 region is CASSWAGDGDEQYF. For the CDR3, the DNA is TGTGCCAGCAGCTGGGCAGGGGACGGGGACGAGCAGTACTTC. The chain couples TRBV5-6 to TRBJ2-7; TRBD1 might be the D (6 bases). Germline loops: CDR1 SGHDT, CDR2 YYEEEE. This CDR3 has 14 amino acids. V dropped 3 bases and J dropped 5 bases, with 15 bases sitting between them.

This clone occurred a few times. The chain uses TRBV6-5 and TRBJ2-2; D uncertain. Germline V lookup: CDR1 MNHEY, CDR2 SVGAGI. The CDR3 covers 12 residues. Trimming shortened V by 0 bases and J by 6 bases, and 2 bases separated the two germline ends. The CDR3: CASSYSPGELFF. The CDR3 region has the DNA TGTGCCAGCAGTTACTCGCCCGGGGAGCTGTTTTTT.

This clone appeared once. The rearrangement links TRBV21-1 to TRBJ2-3; whether TRBD1, the table's D call, matches the DNA was not checked. TRBV21-1 is classified as a pseudogene. This CDR3 comprises 17 residues. CDR3 coding DNA: TGTGCCAGCAGCAAATCCCCCCGGACAGGGGGAACAGATACGCAGTATTTT. It specifies CASSKSPRTGGTDTQYF.